This T cell receptor beta chain stems from a study of regulatory T cells in long-lasting Graves disease. The study, taken as a whole, reports: Segments TRBV28, TRBJ1-2 and TRBJ2-5 showed preferential usage in persistent disease.

Time point defined: newly diagnosed GD, antithyroid drugs for less than 3 months. Scientists built the TCR library using RNA that was extracted from PBMCs. Combining iRepertoire HTBI primers with Arm-PCR of CDR3 regions, the authors built TCR beta libraries. TCRdb used MiXCR to reprocess the multiplex PCR reads, holding one entry per CDR3 protein. Counted here are hundreds of thousands of distinct CDR3 sequences, about 15% occurring once; the ten biggest clones make up about 10%. The CDR3 runs 12 residues. Between the trimmed V and J ends, which lost 5 bases and 6 bases, there was a span of 8 bases. Germline V gene lookup returns CDR1 MNHEY and CDR2 SVGEGT. Of note for this clonotype: What it recognizes is unknown.

These records were also assigned to another study, of T cells in Graves' hyperthyroidism and ophthalmopathy. That report adds: In the first-round RT-PCR of the TCR CDR3, the HTBI primer set was used. The model forecast ophthalmopathy, anticipating it by a median roughly 6 months before onset.

Material: peripheral blood mononuclear cells (PBMCs), obtained at new diagnosis, from a patient treated with antithyroid drugs. The chain has TRBV6-2 or TRBV6-3 and TRBJ2-4, with D perhaps matching TRBD1 or TRBD2 (5 bases each). The origin of this receptor is a woman aged 30 to 39 with Graves disease. This CDR3 is CASSRDLNIQYF. In DNA, the CDR3 is TGTGCCAGCAGTAGGGACCTAAACATTCAGTACTTC.